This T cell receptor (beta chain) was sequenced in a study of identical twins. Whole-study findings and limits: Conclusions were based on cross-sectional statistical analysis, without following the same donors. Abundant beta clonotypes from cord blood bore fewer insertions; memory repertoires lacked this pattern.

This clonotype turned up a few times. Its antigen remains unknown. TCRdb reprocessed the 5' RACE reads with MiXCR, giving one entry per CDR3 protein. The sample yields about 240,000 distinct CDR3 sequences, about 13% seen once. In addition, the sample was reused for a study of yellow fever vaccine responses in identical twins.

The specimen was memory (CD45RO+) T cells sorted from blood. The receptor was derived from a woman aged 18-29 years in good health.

The CDR3 spells CASSPNSPVGYNEQFF. CDR3 DNA sequence: TGTGCCAGCAGCCCCAACTCCCCGGTTGGGTACAATGAGCAGTTCTTC. This chain joins TRBV7-9 and TRBJ2-1, with D hard to call. V gave up 5 bases and J gave up 4 bases, with 18 bases separating them. In germline, CDR1 is SEHNR, CDR2 FQNEAQ (reference sequence). The CDR3 covers 16 residues.